The entry that follows covers one T cell receptor beta chain sequence. What it binds is unknown. TCR beta CDR3 regions were amplified from RNA. Researchers ran a first-round RT-PCR on the TCR CDR3 using the HTBI primer set. Via MiXCR, TCRdb re-called the multiplex PCR reads, giving one row per CDR3 protein. The sample shows approximately 600,000 distinct CDR3 sequences, less than 25% of them seen only once. The record originates from a study of T cells in Graves' hyperthyroidism and ophthalmopathy. General study findings and limits: The model foresaw ophthalmopathy a median around 6.8 months prior to onset.

Sequencing was carried out using blood. This clonotype was sampled from a man aged 25 to 45 with Graves' ophthalmopathy.

For the CDR3, the DNA is TGCAGTGCTAGAAGACAGGGGGCTTCGTACGAGCAGTACTTC. This sequence encodes CSARRQGASYEQYF. The V gene is TRBV20-1, the J gene TRBJ2-7; 10 nucleotides agree with TRBD1. V gave up 2 bases and J gave up 4 bases; unmatched junction bases: 5. The CDR3 runs to 14 residues. The germline CDR1 and CDR2 sequences are DFQATT and SNEGSKA (reference sequence).